Presented here are 3 T cell receptor beta chains from one specimen sequenced in a study of CD4+ T cells in melanoma. This table comes from immunoSEQ multiplex PCR, and its TCRdb copy is limited to in-frame clones, with some not included. The top ten clones hold roughly 3.1% of a sample with some 120,000 clones, about 90% of them seen once. The sequenced sample consisted of peripheral blood. Receptor source: a human donor with melanoma.

The chain carries TRBV18 and TRBJ2-1, with 7 bases matching TRBD1. The CDR3 contains 14 residues. V trimming: 5 bases; J trimming: 8 bases; junction bases outside the gene matches: 9. Germline V gives CDR1 KGHSH, CDR2 LQKENI. The CDR3 protein is CASSDRTGSDEQFF. For the CDR3, the DNA is TGTGCCAGCTCAGATAGGACAGGTAGCGATGAGCAGTTCTTC.

This sequence joins TRBV4-1 and TRBJ2-3; D not certain. CDR1 MGHRA and CDR2 YSYEKL come from the germline V gene. The CDR3 covers 15 residues. The germline V and J ends were trimmed by 1 base and 2 bases, with 10 bases remaining between them. The CDR3 nucleotides read TGCGCCAGCAGCCAAGGGATCCAACCCACAGATACGCAGTATTTT. It translates to CASSQGIQPTDTQYF.

The rearrangement uses TRBV5-6 and TRBJ2-5, with D possibly TRBD1 on 5 matching bases. The CDR3 runs 14 residues. Trimming removed 4 bases at V and 2 bases at J, with 12 bases between. Germline loops: CDR1 SGHDT, CDR2 YYEEEE. CDR3 in amino acids: CASSTGPRQETQYF. DNA of the CDR3: TGTGCCAGCAGCACAGGACCGCGGCAAGAGACCCAGTACTTC.